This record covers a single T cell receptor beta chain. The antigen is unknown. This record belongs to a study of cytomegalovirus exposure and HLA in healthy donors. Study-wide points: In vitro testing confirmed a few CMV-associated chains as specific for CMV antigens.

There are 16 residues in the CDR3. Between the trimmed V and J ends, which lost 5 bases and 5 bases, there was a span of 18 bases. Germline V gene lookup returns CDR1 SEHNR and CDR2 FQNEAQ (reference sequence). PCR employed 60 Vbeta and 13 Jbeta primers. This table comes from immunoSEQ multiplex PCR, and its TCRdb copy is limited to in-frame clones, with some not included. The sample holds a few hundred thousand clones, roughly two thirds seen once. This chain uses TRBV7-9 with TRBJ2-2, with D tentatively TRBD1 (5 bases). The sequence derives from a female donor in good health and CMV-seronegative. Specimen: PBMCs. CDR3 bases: TGTGCCAGCAGCGGACACCACCAAAGGGGAACCGGGGAGCTGTTTTTT. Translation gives CASSGHHQRGTGELFF. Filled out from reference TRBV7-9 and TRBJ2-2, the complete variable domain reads DTGVSQNPRHKITKRGQNVTFRCDPISEHNRLYWYRQTLGQGPEFLTYFQNEAQLEKSRLLSDRFSAERPKGSFSTLEIQRTEQGDSAMYLCASSGHHQRGTGELFFGEGSRLTVL.